One and the same sample provided the 32 T cell receptor beta chains below, sequenced in a study of shared clonotypes between healthy human individuals. TCRdb's table, derived via immunoSEQ multiplex PCR, lists solely in-frame clones and lacks some. Seen here are approximately 1,500,000 clones, around 95% observed once, and the top ten hold 1% to 1.5%. Sequencing was performed on naive CD4+ T cells sorted from blood. Subset indicated: CD45RA+ positively selected. The receptors originated from a young man in good health.

This chain connects TRBV7-3 to TRBJ2-2, with D possibly matching TRBD1 (5 bases). The CDR3 totals 14 residues. With 4 bases removed from V and 6 bases from J, the gap between germline ends came to 12 bases. The germline V gene encodes CDR1 SGHTA and CDR2 FQGTGA. Here the CDR3 reads CASSSGIGAGELFF. DNA of the CDR3: TGTGCCAGCAGCTCAGGGATAGGGGCCGGGGAGCTGTTTTTT.

The J gene is TRBJ2-7, the V gene TRBV28; perhaps TRBD1 as D (6 bases). Germline assignment: CDR1 MDHEN and CDR2 SYDVKM. Trimming stripped 6 bases from V and 2 bases from J, with 14 bases between. The CDR3 covers 14 residues. As DNA, the CDR3 is TGTGCCAGCAGGAGACAGGCAGCGGCCTACGAGCAGTACTTC. Encoded protein: CASRRQAAAYEQYF.

The chain recombines TRBV7-2 with TRBJ1-2, with 8 bases fitting TRBD1. The germline CDR1 and CDR2 sequences are SGHTA and FQGNSA. CDR3 length: 16 amino acids. Unmatched junction bases numbered 10, after V lost 7 bases and J lost 0 bases. The CDR3 sequence is CASTIDRGAPNYGYTF. CDR3 DNA sequence: TGTGCCAGCACGATCGACAGGGGAGCTCCTAACTATGGCTACACCTTC. The full variable domain, its missing parts supplied by reference TRBV7-2 and TRBJ1-2, is GAGVSQSPSNKVTEKGKDVELRCDPISGHTALYWYRQSLGQGLEFLIYFQGNSAPDKSGLPSDRFSAERTGGSVSTLTIQRTQQEDSAVYLCASTIDRGAPNYGYTFGSGTRLTVV.

The chain joins TRBV25-1 to TRBJ2-3; D could derive from TRBD1 or TRBD2 (5 bases each). CDR3 length: 14 amino acids. Germline V CDR1 and CDR2: MGHDK, SYGVNS. The ends were cut back, 6 bases at V and 1 base at J, with 11 bases in the middle. CDR3 nucleotides: TGTGCCAGCAGGGAGTTGGGGGGCACAGATACGCAGTATTTT. As protein: CASRELGGTDTQYF. Filled out from reference TRBV25-1 and TRBJ2-3, the complete variable domain reads EADIYQTPRYLVIGTGKKITLECSQTMGHDKMYWYQQDPGMELHLIHYSYGVNSTEKGDLSSESTVSRIRTEHFPLTLESARPSHTSQYLCASRELGGTDTQYFGPGTRLTVL.

This clone has only a few counts. Other DNA sequences in the same sample also yield this CDR3. The chain recombines TRBV5-1 with TRBJ1-2; D not certain. V lost 0 bases and J 0 bases, leaving 6 bases between the germline ends. Germline values: CDR1 SGHRS, CDR2 YFSETQ. This CDR3 has 14 amino acids. CDR3 region: CASSLGQSNYGYTF. The CDR3 DNA sequence: TGCGCCAGCAGCTTGGGACAATCTAACTATGGCTACACCTTC.

The chain is built from TRBV29-1 and TRBJ1-3, with D unclear. This CDR3 is built from 14 residues. V was pared by 5 bases and J by 0 bases, with 11 bases between. Germline CDR1 and CDR2: SQVTM and ANQGSEA. The CDR3 bases are TGCAGCGTTAGCCCGGTCCTCTCTGGAAACACCATATATTTT. It translates to CSVSPVLSGNTIYF.

The V and J genes are TRBV7-9 and TRBJ2-1, with D tentatively TRBD1 or TRBD2 (6 bases each). The V gene lost 0 bases and the J gene lost 5 bases, with 20 bases spanning the gap. Looked up from germline, CDR1 is SEHNR and CDR2 is FQNEAQ (reference sequence). This CDR3 region has 18 residues. CDR3 coding DNA: TGTGCCAGCAGCTTAGCGGGGTGGGGGCTAGCGATGGACAATGAGCAGTTCTTC. Translated: CASSLAGWGLAMDNEQFF.

The chain links TRBV4-1 to TRBJ2-1; D unclear. Germline V CDR1 and CDR2: MGHRA, YSYEKL. There are 14 residues in the CDR3. Trimming left V 1 base short and J 9 bases short, with 13 bases between. The CDR3 DNA sequence: TGCGCCAGCAGCCAAGCTTTCCCACTCGGTGAGCAGTTCTTC. It specifies CASSQAFPLGEQFF.

The chain uses TRBV7-6 and TRBJ2-2; 8 bases are shared with TRBD2. CDR3 length: 17 residues. Germline-derived CDR1 and CDR2 are SGHVS and FNYEAQ. Trimming removed 5 bases from V and 3 bases from J; junction bases left unmatched: 11. In DNA, the CDR3 is TGTGCCAGCAGCCCCACCAGCGGGAGCATGCACACCGGGGAGCTGTTTTTT. This codes for CASSPTSGSMHTGELFF.

CDR3 bases: TGTGCCAGCAGCCCTTTCCGGCGGGGGGACAACTACGAGCAGTACTTC. Protein product: CASSPFRRGDNYEQYF. The rearrangement uses TRBV5-4 and TRBJ2-7, with 8 positions matching TRBD2. CDR3 size: 16 residues. After removal of 4 bases from V and 3 bases from J, the junction contained 12 bases not matched to a gene. Germline CDR1 and CDR2: SGHNT and YYREEE (reference sequence).

The rearrangement uses TRBV10-3 and TRBJ2-2; TRBD2 agrees at 8 bases. The germline V gene has CDR1 ENHRY and CDR2 SYGVKD. CDR3 length: 15 residues. The trim removed 4 bases at V and 4 bases at J, leaving 5 bases unmatched. The CDR3 loop reads CAISGGLASTGELFF. The CDR3 region has the DNA TGTGCCATCAGTGGAGGACTAGCTAGCACCGGGGAGCTGTTTTTT.

V usage is TRBV9 and J usage is TRBJ2-5; 12 bases line up with TRBD2. The CDR3 consists of 15 residues. Germline V gene lookup returns CDR1 SGDLS and CDR2 YYNGEE. V lost 5 bases and J lost 2; bases outside the gene matches: 4. The CDR3 loop is CASSTSGRSQETQYF. Here the CDR3 DNA reads TGTGCCAGCAGTACTAGCGGGAGGTCTCAAGAGACCCAGTACTTC.

This sequence joins TRBV28 and TRBJ2-3; 10 bases agree with TRBD2. Trimming at V came to 5 bases and at J to 8 bases, leaving 13 bases not matched to a gene. The CDR3 has 16 residues. Germline-derived CDR1 and CDR2 are MDHEN and SYDVKM. CDR3 sequence (DNA): TGTGCCAGCAGTCAGCGGGAGGGGATCTTGATGGGTACGCAGTATTTT. It codes for CASSQREGILMGTQYF.

This chain uses TRBV10-3 with TRBJ1-5; weak D call: TRBD1 (5 bases). This CDR3 is built from 13 residues. CDR1 and CDR2 (germline): ENHRY, SYGVKD. Trimming left V 2 bases short and J 11 bases short, with 13 bases between. The CDR3 region has the DNA TGTGCCATCAGTGAGCGGGAACTACAGGCCCAGCATTTT. Its protein product is CAISERELQAQHF.

This chain links TRBV7-2 with TRBJ2-2; tentatively, D is TRBD1 or TRBD2 (5 bases each). CDR3 length: 14 residues. V dropped 1 base and J dropped 6 bases, with 9 bases sitting between them. Germline loops: CDR1 SGHTA, CDR2 FQGNSA. The CDR3 reads CASSLVTGPGELFF. The DNA for the CDR3 is TGTGCCAGCAGCTTAGTTACGGGACCCGGGGAGCTGTTTTTT.

The J gene is TRBJ2-7, the V gene TRBV2, with D perhaps matching TRBD1 or TRBD2 (6 bases each). This CDR3 has 13 amino acids. Trimming shortened V by 7 bases and J by 8 bases, and 18 bases separated the two germline ends. Germline V gives CDR1 SNHLY, CDR2 FYNNEI. Here the CDR3 reads CASIPFRGQQQYF. The CDR3 DNA reads TGTGCCAGCATTCCCTTCCGGGGGCAACAGCAGTACTTC. The whole variable domain, remainder taken from reference TRBV2 and TRBJ2-7, is EPEVTQTPSHQVTQMGQEVILRCVPISNHLYFYWYRQILGQKVEFLVSFYNNEISEKSEIFDDQFSVERPDGSNFTLKIRSTKLEDSAMYFCASIPFRGQQQYFGPGTRLTVT.

The chain uses TRBV5-4 and TRBJ2-3, with TRBD2 identical over 7 bases. CDR3 size: 15 residues. The trim removed 5 bases at V and 0 bases at J, leaving 6 bases unmatched. CDR1 SGHNT and CDR2 YYREEE come from the germline V gene (reference sequence). The CDR3 loop is CASRPPSGSTDTQYF. CDR3 nucleotides: TGTGCCAGCAGACCCCCTAGCGGAAGCACAGATACGCAGTATTTT.

The chain joins TRBV6-6 to TRBJ2-3, with TRBD1 matching 7 bases. This CDR3 spans 13 amino acids. V dropped 6 bases and J dropped 2; count of bases not matched to a gene: 2. Germline-derived CDR1 and CDR2 are MNHNY and SVGAGI (reference sequence). CDR3 amino acids: CASRGQDTDTQYF. CDR3 DNA sequence: TGTGCCAGCAGAGGACAGGACACAGATACGCAGTATTTT.

A word on this clone: Other nucleotide sequences in the sample specify the same CDR3. The chain combines TRBV5-1 with TRBJ1-1; possibly TRBD1 for D (5 bases). Trimming shortened V by 2 bases and J by 5 bases, and 13 bases separated the two germline ends. Germline CDR1 and CDR2: SGHRS and YFSETQ. The CDR3 runs to 14 residues. In DNA form, the CDR3 reads TGCGCCAGCAGCTTAGGCGGGGGAGGGACTGAAGCTTTCTTT. Translating gives CASSLGGGGTEAFF. The variable domain in full, with the rest retrieved from reference TRBV5-1 and TRBJ1-1, is KAGVTQTPRYLIKTRGQQVTLSCSPISGHRSVSWYQQTPGQGLQFLFEYFSETQRNKGNFPGRFSGRQFSNSRSEMNVSTLELGDSALYLCASSLGGGGTEAFFGQGTRLTVV.

As for this clone: The same CDR3 is also encoded by other DNA sequences in this sample. This chain uses TRBV5-1 with TRBJ2-1; perhaps TRBD2 as D (5 bases). The V gene lost 4 bases and the J gene lost 0 bases, with 11 bases spanning the gap. Germline V lookup: CDR1 SGHRS, CDR2 YFSETQ. The CDR3 consists of 15 residues. The CDR3: CASSLDSSSYNEQFF. The DNA for the CDR3 is TGCGCCAGCAGCCTGGACTCGAGCTCCTACAATGAGCAGTTCTTC.

The rearrangement links TRBV5-3 to TRBJ1-2; 10 bases map to TRBD1. TRBV5-3 is flagged as an ORF with uncertain function. The CDR3 sequence is 18 residues long. V lost 4 bases and J lost 7; bases outside the gene matches: 19. CDR3 amino acids: CARSVKEDRGRAYCGYTF. The CDR3 DNA sequence: TGTGCCAGAAGCGTAAAAGAAGACAGGGGGCGCGCTTATTGTGGCTACACCTTC.

The rearrangement uses TRBV28 and TRBJ1-1; maybe TRBD1 (6 bases). Looked up from germline, CDR1 is MDHEN and CDR2 is SYDVKM. V gave up 6 bases and J gave up 4 bases, with 15 bases separating them. CDR3 length: 14 amino acids. Here the CDR3 DNA reads TGTGCCAGCAGCCTTTGGGGGCGATCCACTGAAGCTTTCTTT. This codes for CASSLWGRSTEAFF.

The CDR3: CSVAQGRGAEAFF. CDR3 DNA: TGCAGCGTTGCCCAGGGAAGGGGGGCTGAAGCTTTCTTT. V and J are TRBV29-1 and TRBJ1-1; possible D gene TRBD1, 6 bases. This CDR3 has 13 residues. In germline, CDR1 is SQVTM, CDR2 ANQGSEA. The V and J ends lost 4 bases and 6 bases respectively, with 15 bases between them. The variable domain in full, completed from reference TRBV29-1 and TRBJ1-1, reads SAVISQKPSRDICQRGTSLTIQCQVDSQVTMMFWYRQQPGQSLTLIATANQGSEATYESGFVIDKFPISRPNLTFSTLTVSNMSPEDSSIYLCSVAQGRGAEAFFGQGTRLTVV.

This clone was counted a single time. The rearrangement joins TRBV14 to TRBJ2-2, with a tentative D call TRBD2 (5 bases). The germline V gene has CDR1 SGHDN and CDR2 FVKESK. The CDR3 covers 15 residues. With 1 base removed from V and 7 bases from J, the gap between germline ends came to 13 bases. The CDR3 here is CASSQVGLPGGELFF. CDR3 nucleotide sequence: TGTGCCAGCAGCCAAGTAGGACTGCCCGGCGGGGAGCTGTTTTTT.

The V gene is TRBV10-1, the J gene TRBJ2-1; TRBD2 agrees at 12 bases. V trimming: 4 bases; J trimming: 5 bases; junction bases outside the gene matches: 0. Germline V gene sequence: CDR1 WNHNN, CDR2 SYGVQD (reference sequence). The CDR3 is made up of 14 amino acids. The CDR3, as DNA: TGCGCCAGCAGTGGACTAGCGGGAGACAATGAGCAGTTCTTC. Translation gives CASSGLAGDNEQFF.

The rearrangement joins TRBV2 to TRBJ2-1; 13 nucleotides match TRBD2. The germline V gene has CDR1 SNHLY and CDR2 FYNNEI. CDR3 length equals 22 residues. V shed 4 bases, J shed 0 bases, and the junction held 18 bases outside the gene matches. CDR3 DNA sequence: TGTGCCAGCAGTGGAGCGGAGCCTACTAGCGGGAGGGCCCCGAGCTCCTACAATGAGCAGTTCTTC. The encoded protein is CASSGAEPTSGRAPSSYNEQFF.

The V gene is TRBV29-1, the J gene TRBJ1-5; possibly TRBD1 for D (5 bases). This CDR3 has 13 amino acids. Germline values: CDR1 SQVTM, CDR2 ANQGSEA. The V end lost 4 bases, the J end lost 3 bases, and 10 bases lay between the germline ends. The CDR3 spells CSVVGGNNQPQHF. Here the CDR3 DNA reads TGCAGCGTTGTCGGGGGGAACAATCAGCCCCAGCATTTT.

V is TRBV6-5 and J is TRBJ1-4, with a tentative D call TRBD1 (6 bases). The CDR3 runs to 15 residues. The V gene's germline CDR1 is MNHEY and CDR2 SVGAGI. The germline V and J ends were trimmed by 9 bases and 5 bases, with 19 bases remaining between them. The CDR3 here is CARTGHYRMNEKLFF. Here the CDR3 DNA reads TGTGCCAGGACGGGACACTATCGAATGAATGAAAAACTGTTTTTT.

This clone was detected once. One end of the junction varies from germline; a read error may be responsible. V and J are TRBV7-8 and TRBJ2-1, with 11 bases fitting TRBD1. The CDR3 totals 13 residues. Germline lookup yields CDR1 SGHVS and CDR2 FQNEAQ. The chain's CDR3 is CASSPGQGARWIF. For the CDR3, the DNA is TGTGCCAGCAGCCCCGGACAGGGGGCGCGGTGGATCTTC.

The chain recombines TRBV2 with TRBJ2-7; 8 nucleotides line up with TRBD1. Germline CDR1 is SNHLY and CDR2 is FYNNEI. The CDR3 is made up of 14 amino acids. V gave up 6 bases and J gave up 4 bases; unmatched junction bases: 8. CDR3 sequence (DNA): TGTGCCAGCAGGATTGAGACAGGGGTGTACGAGCAGTACTTC. Encoded protein: CASRIETGVYEQYF. Supplemented by reference TRBV2 and TRBJ2-7, the full variable domain reads EPEVTQTPSHQVTQMGQEVILRCVPISNHLYFYWYRQILGQKVEFLVSFYNNEISEKSEIFDDQFSVERPDGSNFTLKIRSTKLEDSAMYFCASRIETGVYEQYFGPGTRLTVT.

The chain employs TRBV7-9 and TRBJ2-7, with D hard to call. Trimming took off 5 bases at V and 4 bases at J, with 9 bases between the two ends. This CDR3 is 12 amino acids long. Germline V gene sequence: CDR1 SEHNR, CDR2 FQNEAQ (reference sequence). CDR3 sequence (DNA): TGTGCCAGCAGCCCCGGGTTTTACGAGCAGTACTTC. Translated, it gives CASSPGFYEQYF.

The chain combines TRBV30 with TRBJ2-7, with a weak D call TRBD2 (5 bases). Germline-derived CDR1 and CDR2 are GTSNPN and SVGIG (reference sequence). The CDR3 runs to 11 residues. V lost 2 bases and J lost 6, with 8 bases in between. CDR3 sequence (DNA): TGTGCCTGGAGTACGAGGGTCGAGCAGTACTTC. Its protein product is CAWSTRVEQYF.